This entry lists 21 T cell receptor beta chains sequenced from one sample in a study of T cell repertoires in aging, cancer and after chemotherapy. TCR beta rearrangements were amplified from peripheral blood genomic DNA. Rearranged V-D-J TRB sequences were amplified with a mixed TRB-A/B primer pool. Each CDR3 protein is one row after TCRdb ran MiXCR on the multiplex PCR reads. Of 300 to 500 distinct CDR3 sequences listed, 80% are singletons. The sequenced sample consisted of blood. The receptors derive from a human donor with a solid tumor.

DNA of the CDR3: TGTGCCAGCAGCGCCACGTCAGGAGTTCAAGAGACCCAGTACTTC. This encodes CASSATSGVQETQYF. The V call is TRBV5-4, the J call TRBJ2-5; no firm D call. V gave up 4 bases and J gave up 2 bases, with 15 bases separating them. CDR1 and CDR2 (germline): SGHNT, YYREEE (reference sequence). CDR3 length: 15 amino acids.

The rearrangement links TRBV10-2 to TRBJ1-5; no clear D gene. V was shortened by 0 bases and J by 5 bases, with 8 bases between the two germline ends. CDR1 is WSHSY, CDR2 SAAADI, per germline. The CDR3 totals 14 residues. The CDR3 sequence: CASSESGVYQPQHF. DNA for the CDR3: TGCGCCAGCAGTGAGTCCGGGGTTTATCAGCCCCAGCATTTT.

The J gene is TRBJ2-7, the V gene TRBV21-1. TRBV21-1 is classified as a pseudogene. There are 16 residues in the CDR3. The CDR3 nucleotides are TGTGCCAGCAGCAAACACGTTGCTGGGGCCTTCTACGAGCAGTACTTC. As protein: CASSKHVAGAFYEQYF.

V is TRBV6-5 and J is TRBJ2-2, with 10 positions matching TRBD2. The junction had 7 bases not matched to a gene; V was cut back by 6 bases and J by 6 bases. The CDR3 has 15 residues. The germline CDR1 and CDR2 sequences are MNHEY and SVGAGI. The CDR3 bases are TGTGCCAGCAGGACAGCGGGGGGGAAGGCCGGGGAGCTGTTTTTT. Protein sequence: CASRTAGGKAGELFF.

V gene TRBV7-3 combines with J gene TRBJ2-6, with D unclear. This CDR3 comprises 17 residues. With 0 bases removed from V and 2 bases from J, the gap between germline ends came to 11 bases. From germline, CDR1 is SGHTA and CDR2 FQGTGA. CDR3 DNA: TGTGCCAGCAGCTTAACGTTAAGCCGGGCTGGGGCCAACGTCCTGACTTTC. As protein: CASSLTLSRAGANVLTF.

This clonotype was counted a few times. This rearrangement joins TRBV12-3 or TRBV12-4 to TRBJ2-1, with 10 bases fitting TRBD2. CDR3 length equals 15 residues. The trim removed 6 bases at V and 8 bases at J, leaving 10 bases unmatched. The CDR3 DNA reads TGTGCCAGCAGCTCCGAGCGGGAGGGCCTTGATGAGCAGTTCTTC. It codes for CASSSEREGLDEQFF.

The chain uses TRBV7-9 and TRBJ2-1; D might be TRBD1 (6 bases). Germline loops: CDR1 SEHNR, CDR2 FQNEAQ (reference sequence). The CDR3 has 16 residues. V was clipped by 5 bases and J by 0 bases, with 14 bases between them. The CDR3 bases are TGTGCCAGCAGCGAATATGGACAGAGCTCCTACAATGAGCAGTTCTTC. This sequence encodes CASSEYGQSSYNEQFF.

The chain uses TRBV19 and TRBJ2-5; TRBD2 matches 10 bases. The CDR3 contains 15 residues. Germline-derived CDR1 and CDR2 are LNHDA and SQIVND (reference sequence). V was clipped by 5 bases and J by 5 bases; unmatched bases: 8. CDR3 sequence (DNA): TGTGCCAGTAGTTCCAGCGGGAGGGCCGGGGAGACCCAGTACTTC. It is translated as CASSSSGRAGETQYF.

The chain carries TRBV19 and TRBJ2-1, with unresolved D. V lost 3 bases and J lost 5, with 11 bases in between. The CDR3 has 14 residues. Germline CDR1 is LNHDA and CDR2 is SQIVND (reference sequence). CDR3: CASSMFNGDNEQFF. CDR3 bases: TGTGCCAGTAGTATGTTTAACGGAGACAATGAGCAGTTCTTC.

The chain combines TRBV6-6 with TRBJ2-6, with TRBD1 as a possible D gene (5 bases). This CDR3 has 15 amino acids. Germline CDR1 is MNHNY and CDR2 is SVGAGI (reference sequence). V lost 4 bases, J lost 2 bases, and 9 bases lay in between. CDR3 in DNA: TGTGCCAGCAGTTTCCAGGGTGCTGGGGCCAACGTCCTGACTTTC. Residues: CASSFQGAGANVLTF.

The genes are TRBV19 and TRBJ1-2; D remains ambiguous. The germline gives CDR1 LNHDA, CDR2 SQIVND (reference sequence). Trimming took off 1 base at V and 4 bases at J, with 1 base between the two ends. The CDR3 covers 11 residues. CDR3 coding DNA: TGTGCCAGTAGTATAGGCTATGGCTACACCTTC. Encoded protein: CASSIGYGYTF.

The chain's CDR3 is CASSLGTGGTYNEQFF. Written as DNA, the CDR3 is TGTGCCAGCAGCTTGGGGACAGGGGGGACTTACAATGAGCAGTTCTTC. The chain recombines TRBV5-6 with TRBJ2-1; 10 bases align to TRBD1. CDR3 length: 16 residues. Germline-derived CDR1 and CDR2 are SGHDT and YYEEEE. The junction had 4 bases not matched to a gene; V was cut back by 0 bases and J by 4 bases.

This chain joins TRBV14 and TRBJ1-2; D unclear. Trimming took 4 bases from V and 4 from J, leaving 7 bases between them. The CDR3 is 12 residues long. CDR1 SGHDN and CDR2 FVKESK come from the germline V gene. The CDR3 protein is CASSPWSYGYTF. The DNA of the CDR3 is TGTGCCAGCAGCCCATGGTCCTATGGCTACACCTTC.

The chain carries TRBV30 and TRBJ1-1; D is uncertain. CDR1 is GTSNPN, CDR2 SVGIG, per germline (reference sequence). V was trimmed by 2 bases and J by 0 bases, leaving 13 bases between them. CDR3 length: 15 residues. As DNA, the CDR3 is TGTGCCTGGAGTAGGCCCCCAGACGTGAACACTGAAGCTTTCTTT. It is translated as CAWSRPPDVNTEAFF. The variable domain in full, with the rest retrieved from reference TRBV30 and TRBJ1-1, is SQTIHQWPATLVQPVGSPLSLECTVEGTSNPNLYWYRQAAGRGLQLLFYSVGIGQISSEVPQNLSASRPQDRQFILSSKKLLLSDSGFYLCAWSRPPDVNTEAFFGQGTRLTVV.

The chain is built from TRBV29-1 and TRBJ1-1; no reliable D call. The CDR3 is 13 amino acids. V was clipped by 3 bases and J by 4 bases, with 12 bases between them. Looked up from germline, CDR1 is SQVTM and CDR2 is ANQGSEA. The CDR3 DNA is TGCAGCGTTGATGGGTCGTGGGGCACTGAAGCTTTCTTT. This translates into CSVDGSWGTEAFF.

The chain joins TRBV6-5 to TRBJ2-4; TRBD2 aligns across 7 bases. The J segment lost 3 bases and the V segment lost 7 bases, leaving 3 bases of the junction unmatched. Germline CDR1 and CDR2: MNHEY and SVGAGI. CDR3 length: 13 residues. The CDR3 nucleotides are TGTGCCAGCACGGGAGGTGGCAAAAACATTCAGTACTTC. Amino acid sequence: CASTGGGKNIQYF.

This chain joins TRBV6-5 and TRBJ1-6, with 7 bases lining up with TRBD1. The J segment lost 6 bases and the V segment lost 2 bases, leaving 10 bases of the junction unmatched. CDR3 length: 17 residues. CDR1 is MNHEY and CDR2 is SVGAGI in the germline V gene. The CDR3 DNA reads as TGTGCCAGCAGTTACGTTAATCCCGGGACAGTTAATTCACCCCTCCACTTT. Its translation: CASSYVNPGTVNSPLHF.

The chain employs TRBV30 and TRBJ2-3; the D is unclear. The CDR3 loop spans 13 amino acids. Germline values: CDR1 GTSNPN, CDR2 SVGIG (reference sequence). The ends were cut back, 0 bases at V and 1 base at J, with 5 bases in the middle. The DNA for the CDR3 is TGTGCCTGGAGTGTACGAGGCACAGATACGCAGTATTTT. Amino acids: CAWSVRGTDTQYF.

The chain uses TRBV12-3 or TRBV12-4 and TRBJ1-5; 8 bases are a match to TRBD1. The CDR3 has 16 residues. The junction had 4 bases not matched to a gene; V was cut back by 3 bases and J by 0 bases. The CDR3 DNA sequence: TGTGCCAGCAGTTTGACAGGGGTCAATAGCAATCAGCCCCAGCATTTT. Translating gives CASSLTGVNSNQPQHF.

This clonotype is classed as hyperexpanded. The gene calls are TRBV27 and TRBJ2-1; 8 bases agree with TRBD2. Germline-derived CDR1 and CDR2 are MNHEY and SMNVEV (reference sequence). J was trimmed by 2 bases and V by 5 bases; bases with no gene match: 14. The CDR3 covers 18 residues. CDR3: CASSPIPGWTSPYNEQFF. Here the CDR3 DNA reads TGTGCCAGCAGTCCAATTCCGGGATGGACTAGCCCCTACAATGAGCAGTTCTTC.

The genes are TRBV6-5 and TRBJ1-1; D gene unclear. With 2 bases removed from V and 6 bases from J, the gap between germline ends came to 10 bases. Germline CDR1 reads MNHEY; CDR2 reads SVGAGI. The CDR3 contains 13 residues. CDR3 loop: CASSYPRSAEAFF. The CDR3 region has the DNA TGTGCCAGCAGTTACCCCAGAAGCGCTGAAGCTTTCTTT.